Described below is a single TCR beta chain sequence and its context. The trim removed 5 bases at V and 2 bases at J, leaving 5 bases unmatched. CDR3 length: 15 residues. Germline V gene lookup returns CDR1 SGHNT and CDR2 YYREEE (reference sequence). Use of 60 Vbeta and 13 Jbeta primers characterized the PCR. Using immunoSEQ multiplex PCR, the repertoire was profiled, and TCRdb retains in-frame clones only, with some absent. Seen here are 150,000 to 200,000 clones, almost 85% observed once, and the top ten hold around 0.46%. This sample was taken from a study of cytomegalovirus exposure and HLA in healthy donors.

This TCR came from a woman aged 45 to 65 in good health and CMV-seronegative. This chain links TRBV5-4 with TRBJ2-5, with 11 nucleotides matching TRBD2. The sequenced sample was PBMCs. Here the CDR3 DNA reads TGTGCCAGCAGTAGCGGGGGGGCAGTTCAAGAGACCCAGTACTTC. Protein product: CASSSGGAVQETQYF.